A selection of T cell receptor beta chains follows, all from one sample in a study of T cell responses to AZD1222 COVID-19 vaccine. The protocol was immunoSEQ multiplex PCR, while the TCRdb copy is restricted to in-frame clones and leaves out a portion. This sample has 90,000 to 150,000 clones, with about 89% found just once. The sample in question was peripheral blood, obtained 28 days after the second AZD1222 dose. The receptors derive from an adult who received the AZD1222 COVID-19 vaccine. Both conserved end residues are part of each CDR3. The D gene is left open where the match is weak. Clone size is stated in some rows and not others, as once, few, many or a class when expanded.

TGTGCCAGCAGCGGGGGGGGAGCGGGACCCAGTAACGAGCAGTACTTC | CASSGGGAGPSNEQYF | TRBJ2-7 | TRBV5-4 | TRBD2 | -
TGTGCCAGCAGCAGTGACAGGGGGGTCAACGAGCAGTACTTC | CASSSDRGVNEQYF | TRBJ2-7 | TRBV9 | TRBD1 | -
TGTGCCAGCAGCCAAGAGACTAGGGCCGGGGAGCTGTTTTTT | CASSQETRAGELFF | TRBJ2-2 | TRBV3-1/TRBV3-2 | - | -
TGTGCCAGCAGGTTACAGGGCGCTAATGAAAAACTGTTTTTT | CASRLQGANEKLFF | TRBJ1-4 | TRBV6-5 | - | -
TGTGCCAGCACCAAGATTGGGGGGAGCAATCAGCCCCAGCATTTT | CASTKIGGSNQPQHF | TRBJ1-5 | TRBV7-8 | - | -
TGTGCCACCAGCACCCCGCCCGGGACCTTCCCTGAAAAACTGTTTTTT | CATSTPPGTFPEKLFF | TRBJ1-4 | TRBV15 | - | -
TGTGCCAGCAGCACCAACAGGGCTGAAGCTTTCTTT | CASSTNRAEAFF | TRBJ1-1 | TRBV7-2 | - | -
TGTGCCAGCAGTTTTCGCGGGAACTATGGCTACACCTTC | CASSFRGNYGYTF | TRBJ1-2 | TRBV12-3/TRBV12-4 | - | -
TGTGCCAGCAGCACCCGGGAGGGGAGAGTCACAGATACGCAGTATTTT | CASSTREGRVTDTQYF | TRBJ2-3 | TRBV11-3 | TRBD2 | -
TGTGCCAGCAGTTGTCCCCCACCGGGACAGGACTCCTACGAGCAGTACTTC | CASSCPPPGQDSYEQYF | TRBJ2-7 | TRBV28 | TRBD1 | -
TGTGCCAGCTCACCACCGCAGGGGACAGGGGGACATGGCTACACCTTC | CASSPPQGTGGHGYTF | TRBJ1-2 | TRBV18 | TRBD1 | -
TGTGCCATCTCGGACAGGGGCGATCCTATCTCTGGAAACACCATATATTTT | CAISDRGDPISGNTIYF | TRBJ1-3 | TRBV10-3 | TRBD1 | -
TGTGCCAGCAGCATCACCGGGAGGGGTTTTGACGAGCAGTACTTC | CASSITGRGFDEQYF | TRBJ2-7 | TRBV9 | TRBD2 | -
TGTGCCAGCAGCTTCTTCCGGGACAGGGTAGCAGATACGCAGTATTTT | CASSFFRDRVADTQYF | TRBJ2-3 | TRBV11-1 | TRBD1 | -
TGTGCCAGCAGCTCTCTTGTTGGGCCCCAGCATTTT | CASSSLVGPQHF | TRBJ1-5 | TRBV9 | - | few
TGCGCCAGCAGCCAAGCTGGGGGGCTCTACGAGCAGTACTTC | CASSQAGGLYEQYF | TRBJ2-7 | TRBV4-1 | - | -
TGTGCCAGCAGCCCTTCCCTGGGGACCAACACCGGGGAGCTGTTTTTT | CASSPSLGTNTGELFF | TRBJ2-2 | TRBV3-1/TRBV3-2 | - | -
TGTGCCAGCAGTGAACAGGCAGGCTCTGGAAACACCATATATTTT | CASSEQAGSGNTIYF | TRBJ1-3 | TRBV2 | - | -
TGTGCCAGCAGCTTAGTGTCTAGCGGGGGCAGGCAGTACTTC | CASSLVSSGGRQYF | TRBJ2-7 | TRBV7-9 | TRBD2 | -
TGTGCCAGCAGCCCTTCGACAGGGGAGAAAGTCACTGAAGCTTTCTTT | CASSPSTGEKVTEAFF | TRBJ1-1 | TRBV27 | TRBD1 | -
TGTGCCAGTAGTATATCCAGTCCTACCTACGAGCAGTACTTC | CASSISSPTYEQYF | TRBJ2-7 | TRBV19 | - | -
TGTGCCATCGGGACTAGCGGGACGTACGAGCAGTACTTC | CAIGTSGTYEQYF | TRBJ2-7 | TRBV10-3 | TRBD2 | -
TGTGCCAGCAGCGCCGGGAGCTTCCCCACTGAAGCTTTCTTT | CASSAGSFPTEAFF | TRBJ1-1 | TRBV5-5 | - | -
TGCGCCAGCAGCCAAGTCCCCGGGGCATATTCTGGCGAGCAGTACTTC | CASSQVPGAYSGEQYF | TRBJ2-7 | TRBV4-1 | - | -
TGCAGAGGCGTTGAAGGAAGTGAAGCTTTCTTT | CRGVEGSEAFF | TRBJ1-1 | TRBV20-1 | - | -
TGCGCCAGCAGCCACGTGGATCCGGGGGAGCAGTACTTC | CASSHVDPGEQYF | TRBJ2-7 | TRBV4-1 | - | -
TGCGCCAGCAGCCAACACCGGGACAACTCCTACGAGCAGTACTTC | CASSQHRDNSYEQYF | TRBJ2-7 | TRBV4-3 | - | -
TGTGCCAGTACCGATCCACGGGACAGGGGGCGCACTGAAGCTTTCTTT | CASTDPRDRGRTEAFF | TRBJ1-1 | TRBV19 | TRBD1 | -
TGCGCCAGCAGCCAAGGGACTTCCACGACCTACGAGCAGTACTTC | CASSQGTSTTYEQYF | TRBJ2-7 | TRBV4-1 | - | few
TGTGCCAGCAGTAGCGCGGGACTAGCGGGAGGGTTCACAGATACGCAGTATTTT | CASSSAGLAGGFTDTQYF | TRBJ2-3 | TRBV2 | TRBD2 | -
TGCAGCGTCGCCTCAGGGGCAGGTATCAATCAGCCCCAGCATTTT | CSVASGAGINQPQHF | TRBJ1-5 | TRBV29-1 | - | few
TGTGCCAGCAGCTTGGGTTGGACTAGCAAAGAGACCCAGTACTTC | CASSLGWTSKETQYF | TRBJ2-5 | TRBV5-8 | TRBD2 | once
TGTGCCAGCAGCCAAACCAGGGGATCCCTCTATGGCTACACCTTC | CASSQTRGSLYGYTF | TRBJ1-2 | TRBV5-5 | - | -
TGTGCCAGCAGCCAAGATCAGGGGCGCACAGATACGCAGTATTTT | CASSQDQGRTDTQYF | TRBJ2-3 | TRBV3-1/TRBV3-2 | - | -
TGTGCCAGCAGCCAGTCCCACAGCTCCTACAATGAGCAGTTCTTC | CASSQSHSSYNEQFF | TRBJ2-1 | TRBV9 | - | -
TGTGCCAGCAGTGACCCCAGGGCCGCCTCCTACGAGCAGTACTTC | CASSDPRAASYEQYF | TRBJ2-7 | TRBV6-1 | - | -
TGTGCCAGCAGCCTGGGGTCCTACAATGAGCAGTTCTTC | CASSLGSYNEQFF | TRBJ2-1 | TRBV5-4 | - | -
TGTGCCAGCAGCGAAACCGGGACACAGAACACTGAAGCTTTCTTT | CASSETGTQNTEAFF | TRBJ1-1 | TRBV9 | - | -
TGTGCCAGCAGCCCCCGAAGCCTCTATGGCTACACCTTC | CASSPRSLYGYTF | TRBJ1-2 | TRBV12-3/TRBV12-4 | - | once
TGTGCCAGCAGCACATGGACAGGGGGGAACACTGAAGCTTTCTTT | CASSTWTGGNTEAFF | TRBJ1-1 | TRBV7-9 | TRBD1 | -
TGTGCCAGCTCACCGACAGGTGACTCACCCCTCCACTTT | CASSPTGDSPLHF | TRBJ1-6 | TRBV18 | - | few
TGTGCCAGCAGTCTAGGGGGGAACACTGAAGCTTTCTTT | CASSLGGNTEAFF | TRBJ1-1 | TRBV11-2 | - | -
TGTGCCAGCAGCTTAGACTGGGTGGGAGGAGGGTACGAGCAGTACTTC | CASSLDWVGGGYEQYF | TRBJ2-7 | TRBV11-2 | - | -
TGTGCCAGCTCCTTACAGGGGGCGAACACTGAAGCTTTCTTT | CASSLQGANTEAFF | TRBJ1-1 | TRBV18 | TRBD1 | -
TGTGCCAGCAGCGCCCCTCGGGACAGGGGTTCAGAAGCTTTCTTT | CASSAPRDRGSEAFF | TRBJ1-1 | TRBV7-2 | TRBD1 | -
TGTGCCAGTAGTTTAACCGGCGGACACTATGGCTACACCTTC | CASSLTGGHYGYTF | TRBJ1-2 | TRBV19 | - | few
TGTGCCACCAGTGATCCAAGGGACAGGAGTAGCAATCAGCCCCAGCATTTT | CATSDPRDRSSNQPQHF | TRBJ1-5 | TRBV24-1 | TRBD1 | -
TGCGCCAGCAGCCCTGGGACTAGCGGTGAAGATACGCAGTATTTT | CASSPGTSGEDTQYF | TRBJ2-3 | TRBV5-1 | TRBD2 | -
TGCGCCAGCAGCCAAGATCAGCGGGACAGGGCTTACGAGCAGTACTTC | CASSQDQRDRAYEQYF | TRBJ2-7 | TRBV4-1 | TRBD1 | -
TGTGCCAGCAGCGTAGGAACTAGCGGAGCGAACACCGGGGAGCTGTTTTTT | CASSVGTSGANTGELFF | TRBJ2-2 | TRBV9 | TRBD2 | -
TGTGCCAGCACTAAACAGGGAAACACTAATGAAAAACTGTTTTTT | CASTKQGNTNEKLFF | TRBJ1-4 | TRBV2 | - | few
TGTGCCAGCAGCTTAGATTGGTCGGGGTCTGGCTACACCTTC | CASSLDWSGSGYTF | TRBJ1-2 | TRBV11-3 | - | -
TGTGCCAGCAGCCCCGGACAGGCCTACGAGCAGTACTTC | CASSPGQAYEQYF | TRBJ2-7 | TRBV27 | TRBD1 | -
TGTGCCAGCAGTGCGAAGGTCGGCCCAGATACGCAGTATTTT | CASSAKVGPDTQYF | TRBJ2-3 | TRBV2 | - | -